Below, 14 T cell receptor beta chains from the same sample are listed, as sequenced in a study of post-analysis software for immune sequencing data. Whole-study results and caveats: When patients were compared with controls, a handful of TRBV segments were more frequent, TRBV5-6, TRBV5-1 and TRBV20-1 among them.

Built from TCR beta cDNA, the libraries had unique molecular identifiers in them. TCRdb re-called the PCR reads through MiXCR, storing one row per CDR3 protein. The sample holds roughly 430,000 distinct CDR3 sequences, less than 40% seen once. No cognate antigen is known for these TCRs. What was sequenced was blood. All receptors come from a girl aged 2-9 years with multiple sclerosis.

This clonotype was observed at least ten times. This sequence joins TRBV6-5 and TRBJ1-5; D not resolved. The germline V and J ends were trimmed by 2 bases and 1 base, with 3 bases remaining between them. CDR1 and CDR2 (germline): MNHEY, SVGAGI. This CDR3 is built from 13 residues. In nucleotides, the CDR3 is TGTGCCAGCAGTTACGGGAGCAATCAGCCCCAGCATTTT. Translated: CASSYGSNQPQHF.

CDR3 protein: CASSFLVSGGAEYF. CDR3 nucleotides: TGTGCCAGCAGCTTCTTGGTTAGCGGGGGAGCGGAGTACTTC. V and J are TRBV11-2 and TRBJ2-5; 9 nucleotides match TRBD2. The length of the CDR3 is 14 residues. The ends lost 3 bases at V and 12 bases at J; junction bases unmatched: 11. Germline-derived CDR1 and CDR2 are SGHAT and FQNNGV. Full variable domain (remainder filled in from reference TRBV11-2 and TRBJ2-5): EAGVAQSPRYKIIEKRQSVAFWCNPISGHATLYWYQQILGQGPKLLIQFQNNGVVDDSQLPKDRFSAERLKGVDSTLKIQPAKLEDSAVYLCASSFLVSGGAEYFGPGTRLLVL.

The chain employs TRBV7-9 and TRBJ2-2; TRBD2 matches at 7 bases. J lost 4 bases, V lost 5 bases, and 7 bases had no gene match. The length of the CDR3 is 15 residues. Looked up from germline, CDR1 is SEHNR and CDR2 is FQNEAQ (reference sequence). CDR3 nucleotides: TGTGCCAGCAGCCTCGGACTAGGACGCACCGGGGAGCTGTTTTTT. Translating gives CASSLGLGRTGELFF.

This clonotype was counted between two and nine times. The chain combines TRBV12-3 or TRBV12-4 with TRBJ1-5; D not resolved. V was shortened by 3 bases and J by 0 bases, with 15 bases between the two germline ends. The length of the CDR3 is 17 residues. CDR3 in DNA: TGTGCCAGCAGTTTTATCCCCAGGCAGATTAGCAATCAGCCCCAGCATTTT. This codes for CASSFIPRQISNQPQHF.

The rearrangement uses TRBV12-3 or TRBV12-4 and TRBJ2-7; D is possibly TRBD2 (6 bases). Trimming took off 3 bases at V and 0 bases at J, with 12 bases between the two ends. The CDR3 loop spans 15 amino acids. CDR3 DNA sequence: TGTGCCAGCAGTTTGACTTTCGGGAGCTCCTACGAGCAGTACTTC. Translation: CASSLTFGSSYEQYF.

The J gene is TRBJ1-2, the V gene TRBV29-1; a weak D match, TRBD1 (6 bases). CDR3 length: 15 residues. The germline V and J ends were trimmed by 7 bases and 3 bases, with 21 bases remaining between them. Germline V gives CDR1 SQVTM, CDR2 ANQGSEA. The CDR3 bases are TGCAGCGGCGCCCCCTTAGGGGGGGCTGACTATGGCTACACCTTC. This codes for CSGAPLGGADYGYTF.

This clonotype was observed a few times. The rearrangement joins TRBV14 to TRBJ2-1, with D perhaps matching TRBD1 or TRBD2 (5 bases each). Germline V gives CDR1 SGHDN, CDR2 FVKESK. The CDR3 loop spans 17 amino acids. The V gene lost 2 bases and the J gene lost 3 bases, with 17 bases spanning the gap. The CDR3 DNA sequence: TGTGCCAGCAGCCAACGAATTTCCTGGGACGACTACAATGAGCAGTTCTTC. It yields the protein CASSQRISWDDYNEQFF.

This chain links TRBV28 with TRBJ2-5; no firm D call. Germline V lookup: CDR1 MDHEN, CDR2 SYDVKM. The CDR3 has 15 amino acids. V lost 5 bases and J lost 2, with 15 bases in between. CDR3 coding DNA: TGTGCCAGCAGTGGCGTGGTGGGGTTACAAGAGACCCAGTACTTC. Its translation: CASSGVVGLQETQYF.

This clonotype showed up just a few times. The CDR3 coding sequence is TGTGCCAGCAGCCCCAGACAGGGGGGAAACATTCAGTACTTC. It is translated as CASSPRQGGNIQYF. The rearrangement links TRBV11-2 to TRBJ2-4; 9 nucleotides align to TRBD1. This CDR3 has 14 residues. The germline gives CDR1 SGHAT, CDR2 FQNNGV. V lost 5 bases, J lost 6 bases, and 5 bases stayed unmatched.

V usage is TRBV29-1 and J usage is TRBJ2-1; 13 bases are shared with TRBD2. The CDR3 runs to 13 residues. V was pared by 7 bases and J by 7 bases, with 4 bases of the junction left unmatched. Looked up from germline, CDR1 is SQVTM and CDR2 is ANQGSEA. As DNA, the CDR3 is TGCAGCGGACTAGCGGGGGGAAGGAATGAGCAGTTCTTC. Encoded protein: CSGLAGGRNEQFF.

The V and J genes are TRBV7-9 and TRBJ1-4, with no clear D. Trimming left V 7 bases short and J 5 bases short, with 17 bases between. There are 15 residues in the CDR3. Per germline, CDR1 SEHNR and CDR2 FQNEAQ (reference sequence). The CDR3 sequence: CASTSQQMKNEKLFF. In DNA form, the CDR3 reads TGTGCCAGCACCAGCCAGCAGATGAAAAATGAAAAACTGTTTTTT.

This clonotype has a handful of counts. V and J are TRBV20-1 and TRBJ1-2, with D possibly being TRBD1 (5 bases). Deletions cut 1 base from V and 1 base from J, with 13 bases between. This CDR3 is built from 15 residues. The germline gives CDR1 DFQATT, CDR2 SNEGSKA (reference sequence). CDR3 region: CSARVDGGGNYGYTF. The CDR3 nucleotides are TGCAGTGCTAGAGTTGACGGGGGTGGTAACTATGGCTACACCTTC.

Turning to this clonotype: Germline and junction disagree at one end, which may indicate a read error. The rearrangement uses TRBV7-9 and TRBJ1-2; a weak D match, TRBD1 (5 bases). This CDR3 region has 12 residues. The germline V gene has CDR1 SEHNR and CDR2 FQNEAQ (reference sequence). CDR3 region: CASSAVPRGYIF. CDR3 in DNA: TGTGCCAGCAGCGCAGTCCCTAGGGGCTACATCTTC. Complete variable domain (other parts from reference TRBV7-9 and TRBJ1-2): DTGVSQNPRHKITKRGQNVTFRCDPISEHNRLYWYRQTLGQGPEFLTYFQNEAQLEKSRLLSDRFSAERPKGSFSTLEIQRTEQGDSAMYLCASSAVPRGYIFGSGTRLTVV.

The chain recombines TRBV5-8 with TRBJ2-7; 8 bases are a match to TRBD1. The CDR3 is made up of 13 amino acids. V was pared by 4 bases and J by 3 bases, with 3 bases of the junction left unmatched. Germline CDR1 SGHTS, CDR2 YDEGEE. CDR3 coding DNA: TGTGCCAGCAGCCGACAGGGGTACTACGAGCAGTACTTC. It translates to CASSRQGYYEQYF.